The rows below give T cell receptor beta chains drawn from one sample of a study of regulatory T cells in long-lasting Graves disease. MiXCR, run by TCRdb on the multiplex PCR reads, gives a single entry per CDR3 protein. Of about half a million distinct CDR3 sequences detected, about 12% appear once; the ten largest clones hold 8% to 10%. These same data were also listed under a study on T cells in Graves' hyperthyroidism and ophthalmopathy.

Specimen: peripheral blood mononuclear cells (PBMCs), collected at new diagnosis, from a patient treated with antithyroid drugs. The receptors stem from a woman aged 25-40 years with Graves disease. Both conserved end residues are part of each CDR3. D genes are given only for firm matches. The size of a clone is reported for some rows only, either as once, few or many, or as a class for expanded clones.

J gene: TRBJ2-1
clone size: NA
D gene: NA
V gene: TRBV6-2/TRBV6-3
CDR3 protein: CASRGTLSYNEQFF
CDR3 DNA: TGTGCCAGCAGGGGGACTCTCTCCTACAATGAGCAGTTCTTC

J gene: TRBJ2-1
clone size: NA
D gene: NA
V gene: TRBV7-9
CDR3 protein: CASSPSGHRISYNEQFF
CDR3 DNA: TGTGCCAGCAGCCCCTCTGGACATCGGATCTCCTACAATGAGCAGTTCTTC

J gene: TRBJ2-3
clone size: once
D gene: NA
V gene: TRBV7-9
CDR3 protein: CASSFSHRTDTQYF
CDR3 DNA: TGTGCCAGCAGCTTTTCTCACCGCACAGATACGCAGTATTTT

J gene: TRBJ1-2
clone size: many
D gene: NA
V gene: TRBV11-1
CDR3 protein: CASASGNYGYTF
CDR3 DNA: TGTGCCAGCGCGTCGGGGAACTATGGCTACACCTTC

J gene: TRBJ2-5
clone size: NA
D gene: NA
V gene: TRBV7-2
CDR3 protein: CASSPMAAQETQYF
CDR3 DNA: TGTGCCAGCAGCCCGATGGCGGCCCAAGAGACCCAGTACTTC

J gene: TRBJ1-4
clone size: NA
D gene: TRBD1
V gene: TRBV4-3
CDR3 protein: CASSRQGVGSNEKLFF
CDR3 DNA: TGCGCCAGCAGCCGACAGGGGGTGGGATCGAATGAAAAACTGTTTTTT

J gene: TRBJ1-4
clone size: many
D gene: NA
V gene: TRBV13
CDR3 protein: CASSPQGGRGLFF
CDR3 DNA: TGTGCCAGCAGCCCACAGGGAGGTCGGGGACTGTTTTTT

J gene: TRBJ1-1
clone size: many
D gene: TRBD1
V gene: TRBV6-1
CDR3 protein: CASIPGGSNTEAFF
CDR3 DNA: TGTGCCAGCATTCCAGGGGGCTCGAACACTGAAGCTTTCTTT

J gene: TRBJ2-7
clone size: NA
D gene: TRBD2
V gene: TRBV6-1
CDR3 protein: CASSPGAGGGITYEQYF
CDR3 DNA: TGTGCCAGCAGTCCCGGGGCGGGAGGGGGGATTACCTACGAGCAGTACTTC

J gene: TRBJ1-5
clone size: NA
D gene: NA
V gene: TRBV20-1
CDR3 protein: CSALRGSNQPQHF
CDR3 DNA: TGCAGTGCCTTACGGGGGAGCAATCAGCCCCAGCATTTT

J gene: TRBJ1-2
clone size: NA
D gene: TRBD1
V gene: TRBV5-1
CDR3 protein: CASSSDRGRNYGYNF
CDR3 DNA: TGCGCCAGCAGCTCAGACAGGGGCCGTAACTATGGCTACAACTTC

J gene: TRBJ2-3
clone size: few
D gene: NA
V gene: TRBV13
CDR3 protein: CASSFGRRGGATTDTQYF
CDR3 DNA: TGTGCCAGCAGCTTCGGCCGGAGGGGGGGCGCGACAACAGATACGCAGTATTTT

J gene: TRBJ2-2
clone size: NA
D gene: NA
V gene: TRBV18
CDR3 protein: CASSPPGRGPSTGELFF
CDR3 DNA: TGTGCCAGCTCACCACCGGGGCGGGGCCCGAGCACCGGGGAGCTGTTTTTT

J gene: TRBJ2-1
clone size: many
D gene: TRBD1
V gene: TRBV2
CDR3 protein: CASSEGGQGTHEQFF
CDR3 DNA: TGTGCCAGCAGTGAAGGGGGACAGGGCACCCATGAGCAGTTCTTC

J gene: TRBJ2-1
clone size: few
D gene: TRBD2
V gene: TRBV18
CDR3 protein: CASSPSLAGVSYNEQFF
CDR3 DNA: TGTGCCAGCTCACCATCGCTAGCGGGAGTCTCCTACAATGAGCAGTTCTTC

J gene: TRBJ1-3
clone size: few
D gene: TRBD1
V gene: TRBV19
CDR3 protein: CASSIHRGRFGNTIYF
CDR3 DNA: TGTGCCAGTAGTATCCACAGGGGACGTTTTGGAAACACCATATATTTT

J gene: TRBJ1-5
clone size: few
D gene: NA
V gene: TRBV18
CDR3 protein: CASSPQDRNQPQHF
CDR3 DNA: TGTGCCAGCTCACCACAGGACCGCAATCAGCCCCAGCATTTT

J gene: TRBJ2-1
clone size: many
D gene: NA
V gene: TRBV11-2
CDR3 protein: CASSLGVGGLLNEQFF
CDR3 DNA: TGTGCCAGCAGCTTAGGCGTCGGGGGCCTTCTCAATGAGCAGTTCTTC